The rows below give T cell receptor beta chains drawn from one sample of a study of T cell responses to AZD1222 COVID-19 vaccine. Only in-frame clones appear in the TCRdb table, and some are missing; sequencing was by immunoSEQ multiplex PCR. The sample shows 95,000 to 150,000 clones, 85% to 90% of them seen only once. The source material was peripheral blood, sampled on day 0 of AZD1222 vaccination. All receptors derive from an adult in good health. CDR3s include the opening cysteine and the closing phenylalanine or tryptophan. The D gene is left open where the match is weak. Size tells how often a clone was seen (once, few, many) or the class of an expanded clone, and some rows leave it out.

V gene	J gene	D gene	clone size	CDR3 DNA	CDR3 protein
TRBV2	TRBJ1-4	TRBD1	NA	TGTGCCAGCACGCGGGACAGGGGGTATGACACGGAAAAACTGTTTTTT	CASTRDRGYDTEKLFF
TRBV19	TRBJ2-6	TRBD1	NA	TGTGCCAGTAGTATAGGGTGGGCAGGGGGTAACGGGGCCAACGTCCTGACTTTC	CASSIGWAGGNGANVLTF
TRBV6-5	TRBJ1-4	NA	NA	TGTGCCAGCAGTCGGACAGTTCGTGAAAAACTGTTTTTT	CASSRTVREKLFF
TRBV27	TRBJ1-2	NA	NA	TGTGCCAGCAGTCCGGCTGATAGCGCACCGAGCTACACCTTC	CASSPADSAPSYTF
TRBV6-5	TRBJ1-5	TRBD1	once	TGTGCCAGCAGTTACAGGACAGGTCTCAATCAGCCCCAGCATTTT	CASSYRTGLNQPQHF
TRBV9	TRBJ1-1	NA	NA	TGTGCCAGCAGCGTAGCTTACGGAGGGGGCACTGAAGCTTTCTTT	CASSVAYGGGTEAFF
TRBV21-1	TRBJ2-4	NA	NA	TGTGCCAGCACCAACCCCCTGAGCAAAAACATTCAGTACTTC	CASTNPLSKNIQYF
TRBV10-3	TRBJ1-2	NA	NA	TGTGCCATCAGTGAGTTGTCTGCTGGCTACACCTTC	CAISELSAGYTF
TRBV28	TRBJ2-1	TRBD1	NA	TGTGCCAGCAGGGCGACCGGGACAGGCTACAATGAGCAGTTCTTC	CASRATGTGYNEQFF
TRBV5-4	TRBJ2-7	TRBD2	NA	TGTGCCAGCAGGGAAGGTGGGACTAGCGGGATCTACGAGCAGTACTTC	CASREGGTSGIYEQYF
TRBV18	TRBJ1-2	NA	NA	TGTGCCAGCTCACCACTGCAACAGGGAGAGTCGAGCTATGGCTACACCTTC	CASSPLQQGESSYGYTF